This paragraph reports one TCR beta chain. What it recognizes is unknown. Method: immunoSEQ multiplex PCR; TCRdb's copy keeps in-frame clones and lacks some. The table records 120,000 to 150,000 clones, around 90% of them present only once. This specimen comes from a study of T cell responses to AZD1222 COVID-19 vaccine. General observations from the study: Clonal diversity may have been underestimated, and the donors were mostly white British, with more females than males.

CDR3 size: 11 residues. V usage is TRBV21-1 and J usage is TRBJ2-7. TRBV21-1 is classified as a pseudogene. The receptor comes from an adult who received the AZD1222 COVID-19 vaccine. Sequencing was performed on peripheral blood, taken 28 days after the second AZD1222 dose. DNA for the CDR3: TGTGCCAGCAGCGATGGACGGCCGCAGTACTTC. Translated: CASSDGRPQYF.